Listed here are 13 T cell receptor beta chains from one sample, sequenced in a study of cytomegalovirus exposure and HLA in healthy donors. Both 60 Vbeta primers and 13 Jbeta primers went into the PCR. The assay was immunoSEQ multiplex PCR, and TCRdb's table has in-frame clones only and misses some. The sample consists of approximately 100,000 clones, about 75% of them appearing once. Sequencing input: PBMCs. The receptors were gathered from a woman aged 40 to 50 in good health and CMV-seronegative.

The chain couples TRBV6-1 to TRBJ2-7; 9 bases align to TRBD1. CDR3 length equals 16 residues. With V trimmed by 3 bases and J by 0 bases, 6 bases remained unmatched. Germline V gives CDR1 MNHNS, CDR2 SASEGT. CDR3 DNA sequence: TGTGCCAGCAGTGAGCAGATGACAGGGGGCTCCTACGAGCAGTACTTC. It is translated as CASSEQMTGGSYEQYF.

This clone has more than one count but fewer than ten. The chain combines TRBV5-5 with TRBJ2-7; no reliable D call. From germline, CDR1 is SGHKS and CDR2 YYEKEE (reference sequence). CDR3 length equals 11 residues. Trimming took 4 bases from V and 3 from J, leaving 5 bases between them. CDR3 nucleotide sequence: TGTGCCAGCAGCGCACTCTACGAGCAGTACTTC. Its protein is CASSALYEQYF.

V and J are TRBV27 and TRBJ2-1, with 7 bases lining up with TRBD2. CDR3 length: 14 amino acids. Germline V gene lookup returns CDR1 MNHEY and CDR2 SMNVEV (reference sequence). The V and J ends lost 8 bases and 4 bases, in that order; junction bases with no gene match: 8. This chain's CDR3 is CASWEGQGYNEQFF. CDR3 nucleotides: TGTGCCAGCTGGGAGGGCCAAGGGTACAATGAGCAGTTCTTC.

The genes are TRBV7-9 and TRBJ1-2; no clear D gene. Germline V CDR1 and CDR2: SEHNR, FQNEAQ (reference sequence). The CDR3 covers 14 residues. With 5 bases removed from V and 3 bases from J, the gap between germline ends came to 13 bases. Here the CDR3 DNA reads TGTGCCAGCAGCCACAGCGGACTGGACTATGGCTACACCTTC. Protein product: CASSHSGLDYGYTF.

This clone was detected only once. The V and J genes are TRBV5-1 and TRBJ2-1; TRBD2 aligns across 8 bases. V was pared by 4 bases and J by 0 bases, with 6 bases of the junction left unmatched. Germline V gives CDR1 SGHRS, CDR2 YFSETQ. The CDR3 runs to 16 residues. The CDR3 sequence is CASSPREGSSYNEQFF. The CDR3 coding sequence is TGCGCCAGCAGCCCCCGGGAGGGGAGCTCCTACAATGAGCAGTTCTTC.

The gene calls are TRBV4-3 and TRBJ2-1, with 8 bases identical to TRBD2. The V segment lost 3 bases and the J segment 6 bases; nucleotides outside the gene matches: 4. The CDR3 is made up of 14 amino acids. The germline CDR1 and CDR2 sequences are LGHNA and YSLEER. The chain's CDR3 is CASSQGLEFNEQFF. The CDR3 DNA follows: TGCGCCAGCAGCCAGGGACTAGAGTTCAATGAGCAGTTCTTC.

V and J are TRBV4-1 and TRBJ2-7; 11 bases match TRBD2. CDR3 length: 17 residues. Germline trimming cut 2 bases from V and 4 bases from J; bases unmatched to any gene: 10. The germline gives CDR1 MGHRA, CDR2 YSYEKL. The CDR3, as DNA: TGCGCCAGCAGCCAAAGGATTAGCGGGGGGGCTCTTTACGAGCAGTACTTC. The encoded protein is CASSQRISGGALYEQYF.

This clone showed up just a few times. The chain combines TRBV30 with TRBJ1-5, with D tentatively TRBD1 (6 bases). V was trimmed by 1 base and J by 3 bases, leaving 16 bases between them. The CDR3 has 16 residues. Germline CDR1 and CDR2: GTSNPN and SVGIG (reference sequence). CDR3 residues: CAWSDEQGSFNQPQHF. CDR3 nucleotides: TGTGCCTGGAGTGACGAACAGGGAAGCTTCAATCAGCCCCAGCATTTT.

The table lists this clone with a count of one. The V gene is TRBV9, the J gene TRBJ1-3; possible D gene TRBD1, 5 bases. CDR3 size: 15 residues. Per the germline V gene, CDR1 is SGDLS and CDR2 is YYNGEE. Trimming removed 2 bases from V and 0 bases from J, with 9 bases in between. In DNA, the CDR3 is TGTGCCAGCAGCGTCAGGGTTAGCTCTGGAAACACCATATATTTT. Residues: CASSVRVSSGNTIYF.

The chain employs TRBV5-1 and TRBJ1-6, with TRBD1 identical over 7 bases. V lost 3 bases, J lost 7 bases, and 4 bases stayed unmatched. The germline V gene encodes CDR1 SGHRS and CDR2 YFSETQ. The CDR3 has 14 residues. The DNA of the CDR3 is TGCGCCAGCAGCTCGGGACAGAGGAATTCACCCCTCCACTTT. Amino acids: CASSSGQRNSPLHF.

This chain links TRBV14 with TRBJ1-2; the D is unclear. V was trimmed by 0 bases and J by 4 bases, leaving 3 bases between them. The CDR3 is 12 residues long. CDR1 SGHDN and CDR2 FVKESK come from the germline V gene. This CDR3 reads CASSQDLYGYTF. The CDR3 DNA reads TGTGCCAGCAGCCAAGATCTCTATGGCTACACCTTC.

The chain joins TRBV9 to TRBJ1-6; 7 bases are a match to TRBD1. The CDR3 runs to 15 residues. Trimming removed 3 bases from V and 6 bases from J; junction bases left unmatched: 6. In germline, CDR1 is SGDLS, CDR2 YYNGEE. The CDR3 DNA follows: TGTGCCAGCAGCGCGGCCGGGACAGTTAATTCACCCCTCCACTTT. This translates into CASSAAGTVNSPLHF.

The rearrangement joins TRBV4-1 to TRBJ1-2; TRBD1 agrees at 8 bases. The CDR3 runs 15 residues. The germline V gene has CDR1 MGHRA and CDR2 YSYEKL. V lost 4 bases and J lost 4; bases outside the gene matches: 8. The CDR3 region is CASSPRTRGPYGYTF. The CDR3 DNA follows: TGCGCCAGCAGCCCCCGGACCAGGGGGCCCTATGGCTACACCTTC.